This T cell receptor (beta chain) came from a study of identical twins. The V gene end was trimmed by 5 bases and the J gene end by 4 bases; junction bases not matched to a gene: 10. In germline, CDR1 is MDHEN, CDR2 SYDVKM. The CDR3 is 16 residues long. TCRdb reprocessed the 5' RACE reads via MiXCR and lists one record per CDR3 protein. The table includes 310,000 or so distinct CDR3 sequences, 9.5% detected once. These data were also reused for a study on yellow fever vaccine responses in identical twins.

V gene TRBV28 combines with J gene TRBJ2-1, with 8 bases identical to TRBD2. This receptor was taken from a young woman in good health. The sample taken for sequencing was CD8+ T cells sorted from blood. The CDR3 here is CASSPHSAGAYNEQFF. The DNA of the CDR3 is TGTGCCAGCAGTCCGCATTCAGCGGGGGCGTACAATGAGCAGTTCTTC.